This section outlines one TCR beta chain sequence together with its context. Its antigen is unknown. V was clipped by 0 bases and J by 4 bases, with 13 bases between them. The CDR3 runs to 15 residues. Germline V gene sequence: CDR1 SGHRS, CDR2 YFSETQ. These data are taken from a study of T cell responses to AZD1222 COVID-19 vaccine. General study results and limits: Donor demographics were predominantly white British with a female majority; clonal diversity may be underestimated. An increase in Spike-specific TCR breadth and depth was observed after two AZD1222 doses. Repertoire samples came only from after the peak T cell response. Among AZD1222 vaccinees, only 5 to 7 were seropositive at baseline.

Assay: immunoSEQ multiplex PCR; the TCRdb copy retains only in-frame clones and omits some. The sample carries more than 95,000 clones, 80% to 90% recorded once. The sample was peripheral blood, taken on day 0 of AZD1222 vaccination. The chain combines TRBV5-1 with TRBJ1-1, with D hard to call. The receptor was isolated from an adult in good health. The CDR3 is CASSLVRAAGTEAFF. The CDR3 region has the DNA TGCGCCAGCAGCTTGGTACGGGCAGCAGGCACTGAAGCTTTCTTT. The full variable domain, with the rest looked up from reference TRBV5-1 and TRBJ1-1, is KAGVTQTPRYLIKTRGQQVTLSCSPISGHRSVSWYQQTPGQGLQFLFEYFSETQRNKGNFPGRFSGRQFSNSRSEMNVSTLELGDSALYLCASSLVRAAGTEAFFGQGTRLTVV.